This TCR beta chain was identified during a study of shared clonotypes between healthy human individuals. Remarks on this clone: This CDR3 is also generated by other DNA sequences in the sample.

The assay was immunoSEQ multiplex PCR, and TCRdb's table has in-frame clones only and misses some. The sample has about 2 million clones, 95% seen once. The sequenced sample was naive CD4+ T cells sorted from blood. The subset denotes: CD45RA+ positively selected. The clonotype originates from a man between 18 and 29 years old in good health.

The DNA for the CDR3 is TGCGCCAGCAGCTTGGGGCAGGGGAGCGAAAAACTGTTTTTT. Translated, it gives CASSLGQGSEKLFF. V is TRBV5-1 and J is TRBJ1-4; D might be TRBD1 (6 bases). Germline V gene data show CDR1 as SGHRS and CDR2 as YFSETQ. The CDR3 is 14 amino acids. Trimming cost V 0 bases and J 8 bases, with 11 bases left between them. Full variable domain (rest looked up from reference TRBV5-1 and TRBJ1-4): KAGVTQTPRYLIKTRGQQVTLSCSPISGHRSVSWYQQTPGQGLQFLFEYFSETQRNKGNFPGRFSGRQFSNSRSEMNVSTLELGDSALYLCASSLGQGSEKLFFGSGTQLSVL.